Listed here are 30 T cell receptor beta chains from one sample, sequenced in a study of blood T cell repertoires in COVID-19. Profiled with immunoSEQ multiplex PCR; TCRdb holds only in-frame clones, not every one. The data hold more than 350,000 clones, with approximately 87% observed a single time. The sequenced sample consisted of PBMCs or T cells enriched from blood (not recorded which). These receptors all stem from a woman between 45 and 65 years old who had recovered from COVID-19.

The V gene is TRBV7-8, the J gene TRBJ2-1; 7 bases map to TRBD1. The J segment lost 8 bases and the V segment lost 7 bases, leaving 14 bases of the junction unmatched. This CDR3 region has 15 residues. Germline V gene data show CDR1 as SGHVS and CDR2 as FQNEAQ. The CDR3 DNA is TGTGCCAGCATCGGTGGGGACAGCTCTTTCCATGAGCAGTTCTTC. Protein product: CASIGGDSSFHEQFF.

CDR3 nucleotide sequence: TGTGCCAGCAGTTCCCAGACTGGTATCGGTCAAAATGAGCAGTTCTTC. Its translation is CASSSQTGIGQNEQFF. This chain connects TRBV28 to TRBJ2-1; no firm D call. The germline CDR1 and CDR2 sequences are MDHEN and SYDVKM. V shed 4 bases and J shed 7 bases, with 20 bases lying between them. This CDR3 spans 16 amino acids.

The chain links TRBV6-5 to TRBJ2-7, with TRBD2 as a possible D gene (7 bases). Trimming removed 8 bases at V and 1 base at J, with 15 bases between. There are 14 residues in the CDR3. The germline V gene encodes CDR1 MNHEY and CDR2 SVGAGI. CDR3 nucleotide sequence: TGTGCCAGCCCTGGGGGGGCCGCGTCCTACGAGCAGTACTTC. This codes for CASPGGAASYEQYF.

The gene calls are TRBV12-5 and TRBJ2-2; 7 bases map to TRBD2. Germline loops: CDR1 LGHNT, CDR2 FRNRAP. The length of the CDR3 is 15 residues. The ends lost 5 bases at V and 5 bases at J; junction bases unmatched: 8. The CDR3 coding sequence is TGTGCTAGTGGTGGACCGGGGGGAAGAACCGGGGAGCTGTTTTTT. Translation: CASGGPGGRTGELFF.

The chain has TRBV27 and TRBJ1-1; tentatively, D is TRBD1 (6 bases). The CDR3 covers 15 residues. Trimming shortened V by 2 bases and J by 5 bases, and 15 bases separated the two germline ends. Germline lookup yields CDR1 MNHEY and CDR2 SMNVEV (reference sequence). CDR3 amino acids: CASSLLSGTKTEAFF. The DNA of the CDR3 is TGTGCCAGCAGTTTACTCTCGGGGACAAAGACTGAAGCTTTCTTT.

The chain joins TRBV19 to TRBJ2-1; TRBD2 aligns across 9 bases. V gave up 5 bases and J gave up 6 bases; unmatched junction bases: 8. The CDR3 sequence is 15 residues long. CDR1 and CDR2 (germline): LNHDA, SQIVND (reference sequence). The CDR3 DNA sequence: TGTGCCAGTAGTCCAGCGGGGGGAAGGGGCAATGAGCAGTTCTTC. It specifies CASSPAGGRGNEQFF.

The CDR3 DNA reads as TGCAGTACAGGGCGCGGCACTGAAGCTTTCTTT. As protein: CSTGRGTEAFF. V and J are TRBV20-1 and TRBJ1-1; a weak D match, TRBD1 (6 bases). Germline values: CDR1 DFQATT, CDR2 SNEGSKA (reference sequence). V lost 8 bases and J 4 bases, leaving 11 bases between the germline ends. This CDR3 has 11 residues.

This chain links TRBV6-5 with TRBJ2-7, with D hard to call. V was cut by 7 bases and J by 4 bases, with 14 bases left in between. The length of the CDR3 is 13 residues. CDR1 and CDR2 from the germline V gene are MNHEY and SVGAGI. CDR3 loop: CASTDPTAYEQYF. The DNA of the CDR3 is TGTGCCAGCACCGATCCTACAGCTTACGAGCAGTACTTC.

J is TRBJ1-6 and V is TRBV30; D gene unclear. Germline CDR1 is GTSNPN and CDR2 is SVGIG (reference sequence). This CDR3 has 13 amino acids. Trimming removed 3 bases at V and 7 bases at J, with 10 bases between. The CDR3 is CAWSRDANSPLHF. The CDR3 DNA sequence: TGTGCCTGGAGCCGGGATGCCAATTCACCCCTCCACTTT.

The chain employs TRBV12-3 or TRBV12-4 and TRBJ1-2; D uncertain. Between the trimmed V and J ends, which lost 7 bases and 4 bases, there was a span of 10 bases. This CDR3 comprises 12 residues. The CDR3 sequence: CASTIDSYGYTF. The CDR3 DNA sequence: TGTGCCAGCACCATTGACTCCTATGGCTACACCTTC.

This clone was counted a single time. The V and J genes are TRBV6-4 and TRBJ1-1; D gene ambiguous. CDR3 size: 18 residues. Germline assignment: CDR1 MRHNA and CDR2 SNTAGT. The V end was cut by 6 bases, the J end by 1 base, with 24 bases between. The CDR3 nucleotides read TGTGCCAGCAGCCGGTTCGGGTCCGACCGCAACCCGAACACTGAAGCTTTCTTT. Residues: CASSRFGSDRNPNTEAFF.

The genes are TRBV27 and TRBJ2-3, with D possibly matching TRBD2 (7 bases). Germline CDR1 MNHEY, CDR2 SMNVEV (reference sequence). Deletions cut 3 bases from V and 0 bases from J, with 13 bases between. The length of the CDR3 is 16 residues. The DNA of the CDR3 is TGTGCCAGCAGTTTTTCGCGGGGGCTCAGCACAGATACGCAGTATTTT. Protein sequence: CASSFSRGLSTDTQYF.

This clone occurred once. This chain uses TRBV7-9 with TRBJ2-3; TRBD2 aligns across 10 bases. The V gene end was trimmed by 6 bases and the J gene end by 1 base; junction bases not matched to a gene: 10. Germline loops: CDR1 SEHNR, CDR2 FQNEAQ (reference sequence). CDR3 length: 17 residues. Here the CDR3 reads CASSPLAGVGGTDTQYF. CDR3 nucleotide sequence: TGTGCCAGCAGTCCTCTAGCGGGGGTAGGTGGCACAGATACGCAGTATTTT.

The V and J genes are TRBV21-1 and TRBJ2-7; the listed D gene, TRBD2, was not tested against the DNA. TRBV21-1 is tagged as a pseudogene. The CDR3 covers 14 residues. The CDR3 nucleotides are TGTGCCAGCAGCACCCGGGTGGGTTGGTACGAGCAGTACTTC. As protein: CASSTRVGWYEQYF.

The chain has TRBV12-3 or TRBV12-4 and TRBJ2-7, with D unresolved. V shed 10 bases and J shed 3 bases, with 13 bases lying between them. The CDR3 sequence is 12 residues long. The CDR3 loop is CATSVGVYEQYF. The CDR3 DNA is TGTGCCACCTCGGTAGGAGTCTACGAGCAGTACTTC.

The CDR3 DNA reads as TGTGCCAGCAGTGTTTCCCAAACCATTAGGAGCGGGGGAAGGTACGAGCAGTACTTC. This gives the protein CASSVSQTIRSGGRYEQYF. The gene calls are TRBV2 and TRBJ2-7, with TRBD2 identical over 8 bases. The CDR3 loop spans 19 amino acids. V shed 4 bases and J 4 bases; nucleotides not matched to a gene: 21. Per germline, CDR1 SNHLY and CDR2 FYNNEI.

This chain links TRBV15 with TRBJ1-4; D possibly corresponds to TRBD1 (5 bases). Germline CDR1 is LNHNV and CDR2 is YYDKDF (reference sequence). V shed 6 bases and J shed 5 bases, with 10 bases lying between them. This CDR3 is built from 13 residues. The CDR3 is CATRGGGNEKLFF. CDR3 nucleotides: TGTGCCACCAGGGGGGGTGGGAATGAAAAACTGTTTTTT.

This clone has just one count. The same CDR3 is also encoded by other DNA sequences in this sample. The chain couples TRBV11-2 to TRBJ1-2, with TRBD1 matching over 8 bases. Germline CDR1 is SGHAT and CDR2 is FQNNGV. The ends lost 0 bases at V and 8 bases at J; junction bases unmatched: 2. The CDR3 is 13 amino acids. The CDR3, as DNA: TGTGCCAGCAGCTTAGACAGGGGGCACGGCTACACCTTC. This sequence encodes CASSLDRGHGYTF.

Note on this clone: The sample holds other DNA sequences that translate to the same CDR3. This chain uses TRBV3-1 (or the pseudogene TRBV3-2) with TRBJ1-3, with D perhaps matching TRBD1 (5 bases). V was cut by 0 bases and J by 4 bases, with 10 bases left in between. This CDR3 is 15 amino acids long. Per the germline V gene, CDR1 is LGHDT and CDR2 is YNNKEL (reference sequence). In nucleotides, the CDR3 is TGTGCCAGCAGCCAAGATTTGGCAGGGGGAAACACCATATATTTT. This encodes CASSQDLAGGNTIYF.

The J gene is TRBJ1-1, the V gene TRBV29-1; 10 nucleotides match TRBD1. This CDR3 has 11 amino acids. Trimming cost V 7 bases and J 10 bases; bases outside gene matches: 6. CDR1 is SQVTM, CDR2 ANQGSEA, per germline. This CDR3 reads CSAGTGVGAFF. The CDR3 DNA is TGCAGCGCCGGGACAGGGGTCGGAGCTTTCTTT.

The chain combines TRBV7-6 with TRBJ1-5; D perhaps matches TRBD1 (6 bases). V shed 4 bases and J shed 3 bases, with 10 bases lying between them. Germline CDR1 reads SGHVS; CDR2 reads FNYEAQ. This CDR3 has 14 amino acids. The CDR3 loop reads CASSSRQDNQPQHF. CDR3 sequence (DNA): TGTGCCAGCAGCTCTAGACAGGACAATCAGCCCCAGCATTTT.

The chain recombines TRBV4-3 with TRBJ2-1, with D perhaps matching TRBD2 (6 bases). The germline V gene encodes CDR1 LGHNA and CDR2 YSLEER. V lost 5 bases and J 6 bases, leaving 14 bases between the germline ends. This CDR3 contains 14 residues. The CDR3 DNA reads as TGCGCCAGCAGCATGGGGGGTAGACTCAATGAGCAGTTCTTC. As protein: CASSMGGRLNEQFF.

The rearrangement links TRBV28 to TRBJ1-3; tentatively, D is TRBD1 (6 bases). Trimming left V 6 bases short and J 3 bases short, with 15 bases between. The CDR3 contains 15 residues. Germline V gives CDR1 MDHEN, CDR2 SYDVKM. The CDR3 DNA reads TGTGCCAGCAGCACTACAGGGATAGGTGGAAACACCATATATTTT. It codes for CASSTTGIGGNTIYF.

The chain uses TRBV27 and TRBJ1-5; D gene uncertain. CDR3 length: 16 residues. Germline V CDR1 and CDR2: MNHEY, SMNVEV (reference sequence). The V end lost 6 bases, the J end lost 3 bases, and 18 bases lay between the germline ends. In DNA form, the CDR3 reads TGTGCCAGCAGGGAGGTGGGTTATGGTCCCAATCAGCCCCAGCATTTT. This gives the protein CASREVGYGPNQPQHF.

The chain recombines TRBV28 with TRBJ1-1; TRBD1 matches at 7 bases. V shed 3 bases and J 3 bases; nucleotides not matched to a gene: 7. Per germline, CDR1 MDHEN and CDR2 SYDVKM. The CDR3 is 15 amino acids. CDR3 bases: TGTGCCAGCAGTTTGGGAAGTACAGGGGACACTGAAGCTTTCTTT. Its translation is CASSLGSTGDTEAFF.

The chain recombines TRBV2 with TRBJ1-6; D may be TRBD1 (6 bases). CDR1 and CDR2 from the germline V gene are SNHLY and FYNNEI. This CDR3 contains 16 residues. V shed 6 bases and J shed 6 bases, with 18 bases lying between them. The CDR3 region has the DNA TGTGCCAGCAGGGCGGCGGGGGCTGGAAGTAATTCACCCCTCCACTTT. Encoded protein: CASRAAGAGSNSPLHF.

The CDR3 sequence: CASRPTGVGPQHF. CDR3 nucleotide sequence: TGTGCCAGCAGGCCGACAGGGGTGGGGCCCCAGCATTTT. The chain is built from TRBV7-9 and TRBJ1-5; TRBD1 agrees at 8 bases. The CDR3 has 13 residues. Trimming at V came to 6 bases and at J to 9 bases, leaving 7 bases not matched to a gene. Germline assignment: CDR1 SEHNR and CDR2 FQNEAQ (reference sequence).

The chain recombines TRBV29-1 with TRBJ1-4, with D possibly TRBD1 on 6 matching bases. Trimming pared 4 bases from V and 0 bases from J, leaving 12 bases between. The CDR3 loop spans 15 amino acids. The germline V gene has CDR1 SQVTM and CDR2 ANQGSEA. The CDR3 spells CSVARGSTTNEKLFF. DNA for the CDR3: TGCAGCGTTGCCAGGGGATCTACAACTAATGAAAAACTGTTTTTT. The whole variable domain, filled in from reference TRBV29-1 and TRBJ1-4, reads SAVISQKPSRDICQRGTSLTIQCQVDSQVTMMFWYRQQPGQSLTLIATANQGSEATYESGFVIDKFPISRPNLTFSTLTVSNMSPEDSSIYLCSVARGSTTNEKLFFGSGTQLSVL.

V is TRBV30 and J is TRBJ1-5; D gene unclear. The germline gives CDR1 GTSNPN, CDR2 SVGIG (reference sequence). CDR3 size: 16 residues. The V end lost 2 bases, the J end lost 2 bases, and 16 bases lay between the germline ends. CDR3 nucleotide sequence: TGTGCCTGGAGTCCTACTGGTGGAGACCGCAATCAGCCCCAGCATTTT. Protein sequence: CAWSPTGGDRNQPQHF.

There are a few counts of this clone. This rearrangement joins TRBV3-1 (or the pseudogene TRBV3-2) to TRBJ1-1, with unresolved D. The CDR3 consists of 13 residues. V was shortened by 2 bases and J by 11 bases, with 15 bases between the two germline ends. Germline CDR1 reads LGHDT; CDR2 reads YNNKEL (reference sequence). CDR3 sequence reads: CASSQTYPGGAFF. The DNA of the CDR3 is TGTGCCAGCAGCCAAACCTACCCGGGAGGGGCTTTCTTT.